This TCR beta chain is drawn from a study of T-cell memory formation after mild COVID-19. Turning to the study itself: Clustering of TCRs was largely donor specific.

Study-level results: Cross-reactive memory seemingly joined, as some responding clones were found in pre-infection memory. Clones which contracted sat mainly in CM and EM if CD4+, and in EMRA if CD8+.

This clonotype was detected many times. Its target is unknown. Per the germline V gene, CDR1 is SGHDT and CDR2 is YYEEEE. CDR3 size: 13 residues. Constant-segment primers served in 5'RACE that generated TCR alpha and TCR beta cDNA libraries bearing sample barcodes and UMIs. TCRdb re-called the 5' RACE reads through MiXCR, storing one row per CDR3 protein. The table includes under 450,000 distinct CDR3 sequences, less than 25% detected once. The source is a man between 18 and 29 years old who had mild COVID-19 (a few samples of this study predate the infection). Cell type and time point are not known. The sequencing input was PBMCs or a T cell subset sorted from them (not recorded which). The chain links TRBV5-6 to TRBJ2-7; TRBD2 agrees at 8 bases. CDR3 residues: CASSLKGLAKLGV. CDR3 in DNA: TGTGCCAGCAGCTTGAAAGGACTAGCAAAACTCGGAGTC.